This T cell receptor beta chain was found in a study of T cells in Graves' hyperthyroidism and ophthalmopathy. Germline CDR1 KGHDR, CDR2 SFDVKD. This CDR3 comprises 15 residues. Regarding the study as a whole: Blood also held most thyroid clonotypes expanded beyond 0.001. Ophthalmopathy got predicted by the model a median around 6.8 months before its onset.

Concerning this clonotype itself: As yet, its antigen is unknown. A much larger clone differs by one base, so this may be a read error.

Template material for amplifying TCR beta CDR3 regions consisted of RNA transcripts. First-round RT-PCR targeting the TCR CDR3 was performed with the HTBI primer set. Each CDR3 protein gets one entry after TCRdb re-called the multiplex PCR reads with MiXCR. The table includes roughly 96,000 distinct CDR3 sequences, approximately 56% detected once. For Graves' hyperthyroidism to be stable, ophthalmopathy could not progress within 18 months. With a duration under 2 months, the hyperthyroidism was newly diagnosed in patients aged 18 to 65. The chain uses TRBV24-1 and TRBJ1-1, with unresolved D. Sequencing was done on a sample of blood. This receptor was taken from a woman between 40 and 50 years old with Graves' hyperthyroidism. CDR3 sequence: CVSRPLEVMSTEAFF. The CDR3 bases are TGTGTCAGCAGACCCCTCGAGGTGATGAGCACTGAAGCTTTCTTT.